This TCR beta chain was identified in a study of blood T cell repertoires in COVID-19. Study-wide context: Samples representing acute and convalescent COVID-19 were sourced from the United States, Italy and Spain. T cells, B-cell-depleted T cells, or PBMCs supplied cDNA or gDNA.

Per the original data handling: Scientists estimated how many nucleated cells there were by amplifying reference gene primers. Sequencing used immunoSEQ multiplex PCR; TCRdb keeps in-frame clones, though not all of them. V, J and clone size reflect that table, while D and trimming were determined from the DNA. The sample holds around 230,000 clones, about 86% seen once. Per the germline V gene, CDR1 is SGHRS and CDR2 is YFSETQ. Trimming pared 0 bases from V and 0 bases from J, leaving 7 bases between. This CDR3 is 16 amino acids long. The chain carries TRBV5-1 and TRBJ2-6; tentatively, D is TRBD1 (5 bases). The specimen sequenced was peripheral blood. The source is a woman older than 75 with acute or convalescent COVID-19. CDR3 DNA sequence: TGCGCCAGCAGCTTGGAGGGGATCTCTGGGGCCAACGTCCTGACTTTC. It specifies CASSLEGISGANVLTF.